Shown below are 22 T cell receptor beta chains from a single sample sequenced in a study of CD8+ T cells in alopecia areata (dated by TCRdb to between 2018 and 2020). Library generation was performed with the immunoSEQ multiplex PCR assay. To provide template for TCR sequencing, every sample had RNA extracted and reverse transcribed into cDNA. This is the immuneACCESS table as TCRdb keeps it, with only in-frame sequences that have V and J called. A part of the clones is gone; compared with another copy, unresolved V genes explain less than half, and the rest is unexplained. The sample includes more than 3,500 clones, with less than 80% observed a single time. About 6.8% of the sample lies in the top ten. Sequenced: skin. The receptor source for this set is a human donor in good health.

This clone showed up just once. The chain links TRBV6-1 to TRBJ2-7; 9 bases map to TRBD1. Germline V gene sequence: CDR1 MNHNS, CDR2 SASEGT. This CDR3 comprises 14 residues. The trim removed 6 bases at V and 3 bases at J, leaving 6 bases unmatched. CDR3 loop: CASSRQGVDYEQYF. The CDR3 DNA follows: TGTGCCAGCAGCAGACAGGGGGTCGACTACGAGCAGTACTTC.

V and J are TRBV11-3 and TRBJ2-1; 7 bases align to TRBD1. CDR3 length equals 14 residues. V shed 4 bases and J 6 bases; nucleotides not matched to a gene: 6. CDR1 is SGHNT and CDR2 is YENEEA in the germline V gene. The CDR3 sequence: CASSSTGNRNEQFF. The CDR3 DNA reads TGTGCCAGCAGCTCGACAGGGAACCGCAATGAGCAGTTCTTC.

In its sample, this clone was seen a few times. The V call is TRBV2, the J call TRBJ2-5; possibly TRBD2 for D (7 bases). V shed 3 bases and J shed 5 bases, with 19 bases lying between them. CDR3 length equals 16 residues. Germline-derived CDR1 and CDR2 are SNHLY and FYNNEI. DNA for the CDR3: TGTGCCAGCAGTGACGTTGGGGGGGGGCCGCTTGAGACCCAGTACTTC. Amino acid sequence: CASSDVGGGPLETQYF.

This chain uses TRBV11-2 with TRBJ1-1; 7 bases align to TRBD1. The CDR3 contains 15 residues. Looked up from germline, CDR1 is SGHAT and CDR2 is FQNNGV. The V gene end was trimmed by 8 bases and the J gene end by 1 base; junction bases not matched to a gene: 10. In nucleotides, the CDR3 is TGTGCCAGCTTCCCCGGAGGGACAGCGAACACTGAAGCTTTCTTT. Its protein product is CASFPGGTANTEAFF. The whole variable domain, filled in from reference TRBV11-2 and TRBJ1-1, reads EAGVAQSPRYKIIEKRQSVAFWCNPISGHATLYWYQQILGQGPKLLIQFQNNGVVDDSQLPKDRFSAERLKGVDSTLKIQPAKLEDSAVYLCASFPGGTANTEAFFGQGTRLTVV.

This clone has only a few counts. The V gene is TRBV7-2, the J gene TRBJ1-2; maybe TRBD1 (6 bases). Trimming took 5 bases from V and 8 from J, leaving 15 bases between them. CDR1 is SGHTA, CDR2 FQGNSA, per germline. The CDR3 totals 13 residues. CDR3 sequence reads: CASSPGAGVGYTF. The CDR3 DNA reads as TGTGCCAGCAGCCCAGGGGCAGGGGTAGGCTACACCTTC.

The V call is TRBV30, the J call TRBJ2-3; 9 nucleotides agree with TRBD1. The CDR3 has 17 residues. V lost 3 bases, J lost 0 bases, and 10 bases stayed unmatched. Germline V lookup: CDR1 GTSNPN, CDR2 SVGIG (reference sequence). CDR3 loop: CAWSRSTGGGSTDTQYF. CDR3 nucleotides: TGTGCCTGGAGCCGATCCACAGGGGGCGGGAGCACAGATACGCAGTATTTT.

The genes are TRBV5-1 and TRBJ2-7; 7 bases are a match to TRBD2. The germline V gene has CDR1 SGHRS and CDR2 YFSETQ. The V gene end was trimmed by 0 bases and the J gene end by 10 bases; junction bases not matched to a gene: 10. This CDR3 has 14 residues. The CDR3 DNA is TGCGCCAGCAGCTTGGATTCGGGAGGCCCCCGACAGTACTTC. Amino acid sequence: CASSLDSGGPRQYF. The whole variable domain, remainder taken from reference TRBV5-1 and TRBJ2-7, is KAGVTQTPRYLIKTRGQQVTLSCSPISGHRSVSWYQQTPGQGLQFLFEYFSETQRNKGNFPGRFSGRQFSNSRSEMNVSTLELGDSALYLCASSLDSGGPRQYFGPGTRLTVT.

The chain couples TRBV25-1 to TRBJ2-7; D not resolved. Germline V gene lookup returns CDR1 MGHDK and CDR2 SYGVNS. The CDR3 runs to 16 residues. V lost 0 bases to trimming and J lost 0 bases, with 12 bases between them. In nucleotides, the CDR3 is TGTGCCAGCAGTGAATATTCAGGCGAAGGCTCCTACGAGCAGTACTTC. It specifies CASSEYSGEGSYEQYF.

This clone was observed a handful of times. The chain couples TRBV18 to TRBJ2-7, with D hard to call. V lost 3 bases, J lost 0 bases, and 12 bases lay in between. The germline V gene encodes CDR1 KGHSH and CDR2 LQKENI. This CDR3 has 15 amino acids. CDR3: CASSPGQLASYEQYF. CDR3 bases: TGTGCCAGCTCACCGGGCCAACTGGCCTCCTACGAGCAGTACTTC.

This clone was counted a few times. The V and J genes are TRBV18 and TRBJ2-1; 11 bases match TRBD2. From germline, CDR1 is KGHSH and CDR2 LQKENI. Trimming cost V 0 bases and J 3 bases; bases outside gene matches: 1. This CDR3 has 16 residues. The CDR3 bases are TGTGCCAGCTCACCACCGCTAGCGGGGGGCTACAATGAGCAGTTCTTC. Translated: CASSPPLAGGYNEQFF.

This clone has just a few counts. The chain combines TRBV29-1 with TRBJ1-1; D not resolved. Trimming took off 7 bases at V and 0 bases at J, with 15 bases between the two ends. The germline V gene has CDR1 SQVTM and CDR2 ANQGSEA. The length of the CDR3 is 14 residues. CDR3 in DNA: TGCAGCGCCGTGGACGAGCTTTTGAACACTGAAGCTTTCTTT. Encoded protein: CSAVDELLNTEAFF.

The CDR3 spells CASSLAGRGYTF. CDR3 coding DNA: TGTGCCAGCAGCTTAGCTGGGCGAGGCTACACCTTC. The rearrangement links TRBV11-2 to TRBJ1-2, with unresolved D. V was cut by 1 base and J by 8 bases, with 8 bases left in between. Per the germline V gene, CDR1 is SGHAT and CDR2 is FQNNGV. The CDR3 length is 12 residues.

The sample holds one count of this clone. The chain has TRBV6-6 and TRBJ1-5; 9 nucleotides line up with TRBD1. CDR3 size: 16 residues. V dropped 6 bases and J dropped 6; count of bases not matched to a gene: 12. In germline, CDR1 is MNHNY, CDR2 SVGAGI (reference sequence). The CDR3, as DNA: TGTGCCAGCAGCCTGGGGACAGGGATAGTTAGTCAGCCCCAGCATTTT. Translating it yields CASSLGTGIVSQPQHF.

The table lists this clone with a few counts. The chain couples TRBV7-8 to TRBJ2-3, with 7 bases aligning to TRBD2. V lost 3 bases, J lost 4 bases, and 10 bases stayed unmatched. The CDR3 has 16 residues. Germline CDR1 SGHVS, CDR2 FQNEAQ. The CDR3 sequence: CASSFPTSPSSDTQYF. The CDR3 DNA sequence: TGTGCCAGCAGCTTTCCGACTAGCCCGTCTTCAGATACGCAGTATTTT.

This clone has a single count. V is TRBV5-6 and J is TRBJ2-3, with 7 nucleotides matching TRBD1. Germline CDR1 SGHDT, CDR2 YYEEEE. V shed 4 bases, J shed 6 bases, and the junction held 11 bases outside the gene matches. The CDR3 has 15 residues. In nucleotides, the CDR3 is TGTGCCAGCAGCACCGACAGGGCCCCGCGGGATACGCAGTATTTT. Translated: CASSTDRAPRDTQYF.

The chain joins TRBV2 to TRBJ1-1; possibly TRBD1 for D (5 bases). In germline, CDR1 is SNHLY, CDR2 FYNNEI. The CDR3 covers 14 residues. The V and J ends lost 3 bases and 1 base respectively, with 9 bases between them. CDR3 DNA sequence: TGTGCCAGCAGTGATGGGGGTGGGAACACTGAAGCTTTCTTT. Translation: CASSDGGGNTEAFF.

This clone was seen more than once but under ten times. V gene TRBV10-2 combines with J gene TRBJ2-7; no clear D. The germline CDR1 and CDR2 sequences are WSHSY and SAAADI. Trimming stripped 6 bases from V and 3 bases from J, with 6 bases between. This CDR3 has 11 amino acids. CDR3: CASRDDYEQYF. CDR3 sequence (DNA): TGCGCCAGCAGGGACGACTACGAGCAGTACTTC.

The chain joins TRBV2 to TRBJ1-1; TRBD1 is a possible D gene (5 bases). Deletions cut 10 bases from V and 4 bases from J, with 13 bases between. There are 12 residues in the CDR3. Germline CDR1 SNHLY, CDR2 FYNNEI. The CDR3 sequence is CATRWGVTEAFF. In DNA form, the CDR3 reads TGTGCCACCCGCTGGGGGGTCACTGAAGCTTTCTTT.

The rearrangement uses TRBV6-1 and TRBJ1-1; weak D call: TRBD1 (5 bases). This CDR3 has 15 amino acids. Germline CDR1 MNHNS, CDR2 SASEGT. V dropped 5 bases and J dropped 4 bases, with 17 bases sitting between them. CDR3: CASSSPSQGVTEAFF. The CDR3 nucleotides are TGTGCCAGCAGTTCCCCCTCTCAGGGTGTCACTGAAGCTTTCTTT.

J is TRBJ2-3 and V is TRBV19; D possibly corresponds to TRBD2 (6 bases). V lost 5 bases and J 2 bases, leaving 14 bases between the germline ends. The germline gives CDR1 LNHDA, CDR2 SQIVND (reference sequence). The CDR3 loop spans 15 amino acids. The CDR3 coding sequence is TGTGCCAGTAGTGTTAGCGGAAATCCCACAGATACGCAGTATTTT. Protein product: CASSVSGNPTDTQYF.

The V and J genes are TRBV27 and TRBJ1-2, with unresolved D. Trimming pared 2 bases from V and 8 bases from J, leaving 15 bases between. The CDR3 is made up of 14 amino acids. Germline CDR1 and CDR2: MNHEY and SMNVEV (reference sequence). The CDR3 protein is CASSLNWAAQGYTF. The CDR3 DNA reads as TGTGCCAGCAGTTTAAATTGGGCAGCCCAAGGCTACACCTTC.

The V gene is TRBV6-1, the J gene TRBJ2-3; TRBD1 aligns across 8 bases. The germline V gene has CDR1 MNHNS and CDR2 SASEGT. With 3 bases clipped from V and 2 bases from J, the junction kept 4 bases outside the gene matches. The CDR3 runs to 15 residues. CDR3 nucleotides: TGTGCCAGCAGTGAGGGGGGACAGGACACAGATACGCAGTATTTT. Protein sequence: CASSEGGQDTDTQYF.